The 5 T cell receptor beta chains listed next were all sequenced from one sample in a study of CD4 T cells in relation to SARS-CoV-2 and coronaviruses. The data were produced by immunoSEQ multiplex PCR, yet TCRdb's version contains in-frame clones alone and is incomplete. The table includes about 37,000 clones, 80% to 90% detected once. The sample comprised memory CD4+ T cells from PBMCs. These receptor sequences come from an adult with COVID-19.

The chain couples TRBV29-1 to TRBJ1-2; tentatively, D is TRBD1 (5 bases). This CDR3 spans 14 amino acids. Germline lookup yields CDR1 SQVTM and CDR2 ANQGSEA. V was cut by 5 bases and J by 1 base, with 14 bases left in between. The CDR3 sequence is CSVRDFQGNYGYTF. Written as DNA, the CDR3 is TGCAGCGTTCGCGACTTCCAGGGTAACTATGGCTACACCTTC.

This clone was seen just once. The chain employs TRBV11-3 and TRBJ2-4; D is unclear. Germline V gives CDR1 SGHNT, CDR2 YENEEA. This CDR3 comprises 13 residues. The V end was cut by 0 bases, the J end by 4 bases, with 4 bases between. CDR3 amino acids: CASSLDRKNIQYF. The DNA of the CDR3 is TGTGCCAGCAGCTTAGACAGAAAAAACATTCAGTACTTC.

The chain couples TRBV7-2 to TRBJ1-5; TRBD1 is a possible D gene (5 bases). The V gene lost 0 bases and the J gene lost 7 bases, with 10 bases spanning the gap. The germline CDR1 and CDR2 sequences are SGHTA and FQGNSA. This CDR3 spans 14 amino acids. This chain's CDR3 is CASSLAQGRQPQHF. The CDR3 nucleotides are TGTGCCAGCAGCTTAGCCCAGGGACGGCAGCCCCAGCATTTT.

V usage is TRBV3-1 (or the pseudogene TRBV3-2) and J usage is TRBJ2-1, with 10 bases aligning to TRBD1. Per germline, CDR1 LGHDT and CDR2 YNNKEL (reference sequence). J gave up 7 bases and V 5 bases, and 2 bases lay outside the gene matches. This CDR3 is 13 amino acids long. The CDR3 protein is CASSDRGQNEQFF. The CDR3 DNA follows: TGTGCCAGCAGCGACAGGGGGCAGAATGAGCAGTTCTTC.

This clone has only one observation. The CDR3 coding sequence is TGTGCCAGCAGCTTGGAAACAAGGACCTACGAGCAGTACTTC. Residues: CASSLETRTYEQYF. V and J are TRBV5-4 and TRBJ2-7; D is uncertain. Germline CDR1 reads SGHNT; CDR2 reads YYREEE (reference sequence). This CDR3 is built from 14 residues. With 0 bases removed from V and 2 bases from J, the gap between germline ends came to 9 bases.